This TCR beta chain stems from a study of blood T cells in healthy people across ages. PCR was performed a second time for about 6 to 12 cycles using a sample-barcoded 5' primer and a J-beta primer mix. Through a template-switch adaptor with 12 random nucleotides, each cDNA molecule received a tag. One entry per CDR3 protein, called by TCRdb with MiXCR from the 5' RACE reads. The sample yields some 900,000 distinct CDR3 sequences, roughly 50% seen once. The CDR3 runs to 15 residues. The trim removed 6 bases at V and 1 base at J, leaving 10 bases unmatched. Germline V gene data show CDR1 as DFQATT and CDR2 as SNEGSKA (reference sequence). Isolated PBMCs totaled at least 7 million in each sample.

The chain recombines TRBV20-1 with TRBJ2-3, with 7 bases lining up with TRBD2. The TCR originated in a man under 40 in good health. Sequencing was done on a sample of blood. The CDR3 DNA sequence: TGCAGTGCCCAACTCAGCGGGGTCGGCACAGATACGCAGTATTTT. This translates into CSAQLSGVGTDTQYF.